This T cell receptor beta chain derives from a study of vaccination and CD4 T cells after COVID-19 (dated by TCRdb to the early 2020s). General notes on the study: Convalescent patients had a positive SARS-CoV-2 result on nasal swab PCR, and of these patients, about ten had mild disease and one had severe disease. The convalescent cohort comprised six males and four females, including two Hispanic individuals, seven Caucasians, two Asians and one multiracial person. Overlapping spike peptide pools from SARS-CoV-2 and from the common cold coronaviruses HCoV-NL63, HCoV-OC43 and HCoV-229E were used as culture stimuli. Control cultures used a CEFX viral epitope pool as positive control, an HIV-1 Nef peptide pool as negative control, or no peptide. Post-COVID blood samples were collected from convalescent patients a median of approximately 100 days after diagnosis, with a range of about 30 to 170 days. In 10 COVID-19 convalescent patients and a few infection-naive healthy vaccine recipients, researchers compared the spike-specific CD4+ TCR repertoire from before mRNA vaccination with the repertoire from after. The time from the second vaccine dose to post-vaccine blood sampling had a median of roughly 70 days and ranged from about 14 to 250 days. Participants received two doses of either the Pfizer-BioNTech BNT162b2 vaccine (n=8) or the Moderna mRNA-1273 vaccine (n=2).

The germline V gene encodes CDR1 SEHNR and CDR2 FQNEAQ (reference sequence). Trimming leaves V shorter by 5 bases and J shorter by 7 bases, with the junction holding 10 bases beyond the gene matches. From cysteine to phenylalanine, the CDR3 is 15 amino acids long. Here the CDR3 DNA is all that survives: 45 bases in frame from base 1. Library preparation was by PCR. At the Johns Hopkins FTIC core, DNA from the cultured CD4+ T cells underwent TCR sequencing with the Oncomine TCR Beta short-read assay. Genomic DNA was extracted from the cultured CD4+ T cells with the QIAamp micro DNA kit. The Oncomine TCR Beta libraries from cultured CD4+ T cells were pooled using unique dual indexes and then sequenced on an Illumina iSeq 100. In the source study's methods: Non-productive sequences were removed, and CDR3s not starting with C, not ending with F or W, or shorter than 7 amino acids were discarded. Antigen-specific clonotypes were identified using the MANAFEST web application through comparison of peptide-stimulated wells with reference and other culture wells. An FDR below 0.05, an odds ratio above 5, and a productive frequency above 0.1% in at least two of three replicate wells were required for clones to be considered positive. Clonotypes that were significantly expanded in both SARS-CoV-2 spike wells and at least one common cold coronavirus spike condition were defined as cross-reactive. Similarity between CDR3 sequences was evaluated in R version 3.6.1 using Levenshtein distances (stringdist) and unrooted phylogenetic trees (ape). The public reads were reanalyzed by TCRdb: fastp trimming at Q25, MiXCR alignment, in-frame beta chains only. Identical CDR3 protein sequences are pooled into one entry, listed with their most common genes and DNA. The V and J calls follow TCRdb's processing rather than the paper's. The sample table contains some 4,500 distinct CDR3 sequences; only one count was recorded for 20% to 25% of them. The top ten clonotypes cover 55% of the sample.

This clonotype was seen at least ten times. Which antigen it targets is not known. There are no base qualities to consult, and no much larger clone falls within one base. The sample's treatment or condition label, in plain terms: approximately 9-day PBMC culture with coronavirus spike peptide pools or control peptides (ViraFEST assay). The ViraFEST assay was used in the study, in which antigen-specific T cells were expanded with peptide pools and expanded clonotypes were subsequently identified by TCR sequencing. The positive SARS-CoV-2 PCR tests of the convalescent patients were dated from March to December 2020, before the Alpha, Beta and Delta variants emerged in the United States. Each well held fewer than 2.5 million PBMCs cultured with roughly 10 ug/ml peptide pools in IMDM containing 5% human AB serum and 10 IU/ml IL-2. On days 3 and 7, half of the culture medium was replaced with fresh IL-2-containing medium. After roughly nine days of culture, CD4+ T cells were isolated by negative selection using the EasySep CD4+ T cell isolation kit. Ficoll-Paque Plus gradient centrifugation was used to isolate PBMCs from whole blood, and the isolated PBMCs were then either used fresh or cryopreserved at -140C. Culture conditions were generally each tested in triplicate wells.

General conclusions and limits of the study: In convalescent patients, a median around 84% of post-vaccine SARS-CoV-2-reactive clones were detected only after vaccination, and vaccine-specific priming was suggested by this finding. The number of convalescent patients in the study was relatively small, and the study did not examine early timepoints following natural infection. Of the vaccine-specific clones in convalescent patients, 304 of 307, or nearly all, reacted only to SARS-CoV-2 spike and did not cross-react with common cold coronaviruses. The median count of SARS-CoV-2-reactive clonotypes went up from 21 after infection to approximately 40 after vaccination, although the change was not significant.

The clonotype comes from a human donor who had recovered from COVID-19. This specimen was CD4+ T cells from blood, cultured in vitro, taken after SARS-CoV-2 vaccination. The V and J genes are TRBV7-9 and TRBJ2-1, with 8 central nucleotides matching TRBD2. The CDR3 region: CASSPDPGGRNEQFF. The base sequence is TGTGCCAGCAGCCCCGATCCGGGGGGGAGGAATGAGCAGTTCTTC.